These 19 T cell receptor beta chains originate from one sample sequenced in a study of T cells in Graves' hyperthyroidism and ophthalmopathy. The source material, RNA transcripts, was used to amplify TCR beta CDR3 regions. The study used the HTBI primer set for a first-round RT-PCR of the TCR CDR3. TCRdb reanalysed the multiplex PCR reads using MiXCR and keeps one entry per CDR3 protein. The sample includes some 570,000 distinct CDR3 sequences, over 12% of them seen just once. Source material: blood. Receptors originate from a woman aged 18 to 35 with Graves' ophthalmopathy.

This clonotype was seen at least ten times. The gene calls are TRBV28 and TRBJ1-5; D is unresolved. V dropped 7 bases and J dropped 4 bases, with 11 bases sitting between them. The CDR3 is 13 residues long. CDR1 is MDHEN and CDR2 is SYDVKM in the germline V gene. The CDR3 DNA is TGTGCCAGCAAGGGAGAGTTTAATCAGCCCCAGCATTTT. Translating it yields CASKGEFNQPQHF.

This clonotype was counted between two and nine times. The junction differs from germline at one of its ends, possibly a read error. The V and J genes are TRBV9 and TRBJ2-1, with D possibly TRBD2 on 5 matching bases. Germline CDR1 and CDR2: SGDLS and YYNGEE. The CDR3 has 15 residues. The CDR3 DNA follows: TGTGCCAGTAGCGTAGAGGGTTTGGGGAACAGTGAGCAGTTCTTC. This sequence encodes CASSVEGLGNSEQFF.

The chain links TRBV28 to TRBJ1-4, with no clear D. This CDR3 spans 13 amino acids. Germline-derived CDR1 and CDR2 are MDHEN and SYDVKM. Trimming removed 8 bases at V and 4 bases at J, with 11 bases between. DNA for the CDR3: TGTGCCAGCTTACCGGCGCTTAATGAAAAACTGTTTTTT. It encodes CASLPALNEKLFF.

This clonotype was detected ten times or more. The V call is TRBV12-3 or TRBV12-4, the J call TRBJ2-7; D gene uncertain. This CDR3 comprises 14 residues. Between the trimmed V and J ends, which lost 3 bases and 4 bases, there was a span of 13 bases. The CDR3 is CASSFYRKPYEQYF. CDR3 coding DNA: TGTGCCAGCAGTTTCTATCGTAAGCCATACGAGCAGTACTTC.

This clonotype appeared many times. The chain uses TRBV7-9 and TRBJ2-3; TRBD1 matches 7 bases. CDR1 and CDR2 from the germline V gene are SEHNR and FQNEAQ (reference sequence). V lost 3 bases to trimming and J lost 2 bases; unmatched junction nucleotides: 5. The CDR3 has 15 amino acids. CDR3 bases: TGTGCCAGCAGCTTCGGGACAGCATACACAGATACGCAGTATTTT. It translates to CASSFGTAYTDTQYF.

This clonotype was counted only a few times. The CDR3 spells CSAFQETQYF. DNA of the CDR3: TGCAGTGCTTTCCAAGAGACCCAGTACTTC. The V and J genes are TRBV20-1 and TRBJ2-5, with no clear D. Germline CDR1 DFQATT, CDR2 SNEGSKA (reference sequence). V shed 5 bases and J shed 1 base, with 2 bases lying between them. This CDR3 has 10 residues.

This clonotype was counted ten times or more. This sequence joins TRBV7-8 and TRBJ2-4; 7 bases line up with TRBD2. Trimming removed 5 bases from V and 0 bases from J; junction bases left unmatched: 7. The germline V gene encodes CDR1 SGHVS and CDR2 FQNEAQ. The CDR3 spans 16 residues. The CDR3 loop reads CASSITSVSAKNIQYF. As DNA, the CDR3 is TGTGCCAGCAGCATAACTAGCGTCTCAGCCAAAAACATTCAGTACTTC. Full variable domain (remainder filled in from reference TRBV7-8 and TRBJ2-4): GAGVSQSPRYKVAKRGQDVALRCDPISGHVSLFWYQQALGQGPEFLTYFQNEAQLDKSGLPSDRFFAERPEGSVSTLKIQRTQQEDSAVYLCASSITSVSAKNIQYFGAGTRLSVL.

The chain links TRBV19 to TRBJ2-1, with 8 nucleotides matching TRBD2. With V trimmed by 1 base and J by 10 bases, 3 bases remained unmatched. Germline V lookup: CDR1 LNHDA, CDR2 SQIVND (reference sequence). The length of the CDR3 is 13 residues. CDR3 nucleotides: TGTGCCAGTAGTATAGTGGGACTAGAGGAGCAGTTCTTC. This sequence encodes CASSIVGLEEQFF.

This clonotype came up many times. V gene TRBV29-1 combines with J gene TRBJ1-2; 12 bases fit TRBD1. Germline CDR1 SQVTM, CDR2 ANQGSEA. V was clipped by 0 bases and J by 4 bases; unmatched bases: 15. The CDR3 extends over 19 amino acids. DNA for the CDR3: TGCAGCGTTGAAGATCAGGAGGGGGACAGGGGGCGCTTCCCCTATGGCTACACCTTC. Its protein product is CSVEDQEGDRGRFPYGYTF.

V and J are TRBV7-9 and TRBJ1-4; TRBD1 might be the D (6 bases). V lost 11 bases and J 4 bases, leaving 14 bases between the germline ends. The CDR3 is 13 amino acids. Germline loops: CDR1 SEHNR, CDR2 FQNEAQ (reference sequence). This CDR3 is CAYETGRNEKLFF. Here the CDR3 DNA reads TGTGCCTATGAGACAGGCCGTAATGAAAAACTGTTTTTT. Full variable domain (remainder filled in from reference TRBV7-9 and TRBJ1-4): DTGVSQNPRHKITKRGQNVTFRCDPISEHNRLYWYRQTLGQGPEFLTYFQNEAQLEKSRLLSDRFSAERPKGSFSTLEIQRTEQGDSAMYLCAYETGRNEKLFFGSGTQLSVL.

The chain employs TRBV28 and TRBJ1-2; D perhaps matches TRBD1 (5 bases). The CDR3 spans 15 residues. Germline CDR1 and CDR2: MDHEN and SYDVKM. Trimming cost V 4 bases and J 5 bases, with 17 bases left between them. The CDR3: CASSSWGGVGYGYTF. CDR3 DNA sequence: TGTGCCAGCAGTTCCTGGGGGGGGGTTGGGTATGGCTACACCTTC.

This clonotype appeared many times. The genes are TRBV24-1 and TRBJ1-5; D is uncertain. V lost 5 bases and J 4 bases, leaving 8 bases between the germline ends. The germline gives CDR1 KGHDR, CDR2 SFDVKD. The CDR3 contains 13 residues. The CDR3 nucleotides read TGTGCCACCAGTGTTAATGGTAATCAGCCCCAGCATTTT. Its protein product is CATSVNGNQPQHF.

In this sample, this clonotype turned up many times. The CDR3 loop is CSVVDLAGDEQFF. The CDR3 DNA reads as TGCAGCGTTGTGGACTTAGCGGGAGATGAGCAGTTCTTC. This chain links TRBV29-1 with TRBJ2-1; 9 bases agree with TRBD2. CDR3 size: 13 residues. Germline V gene data show CDR1 as SQVTM and CDR2 as ANQGSEA. With V trimmed by 4 bases and J by 8 bases, 6 bases remained unmatched.

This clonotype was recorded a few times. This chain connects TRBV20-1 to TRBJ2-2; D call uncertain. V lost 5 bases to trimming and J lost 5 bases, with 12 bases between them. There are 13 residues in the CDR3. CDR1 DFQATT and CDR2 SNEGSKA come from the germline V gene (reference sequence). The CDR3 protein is CSAERAVTGELFF. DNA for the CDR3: TGCAGTGCTGAAAGGGCGGTAACCGGGGAGCTGTTTTTT.

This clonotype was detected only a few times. The CDR3 is CASTTTRQGPPYEQYF. CDR3 DNA: TGTGCCAGCACCACCACCCGACAGGGGCCGCCCTACGAGCAGTACTTC. V gene TRBV7-9 combines with J gene TRBJ2-7; 8 bases match TRBD1. V dropped 7 bases and J dropped 2; count of bases not matched to a gene: 13. In germline, CDR1 is SEHNR, CDR2 FQNEAQ (reference sequence). CDR3 length: 16 amino acids.

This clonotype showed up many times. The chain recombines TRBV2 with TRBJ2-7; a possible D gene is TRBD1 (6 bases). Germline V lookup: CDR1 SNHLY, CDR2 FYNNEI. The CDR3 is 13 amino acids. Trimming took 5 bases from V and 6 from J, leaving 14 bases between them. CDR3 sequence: CASSLQGPGEQYF. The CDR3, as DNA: TGTGCCAGCAGTCTCCAGGGGCCGGGCGAGCAGTACTTC.

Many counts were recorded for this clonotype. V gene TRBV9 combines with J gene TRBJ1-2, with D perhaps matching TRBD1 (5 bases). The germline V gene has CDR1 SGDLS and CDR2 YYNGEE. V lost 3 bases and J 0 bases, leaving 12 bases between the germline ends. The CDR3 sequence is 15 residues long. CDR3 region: CASSGDSYPNYGYTF. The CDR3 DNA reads TGTGCCAGCAGCGGAGACAGCTACCCTAACTATGGCTACACCTTC.

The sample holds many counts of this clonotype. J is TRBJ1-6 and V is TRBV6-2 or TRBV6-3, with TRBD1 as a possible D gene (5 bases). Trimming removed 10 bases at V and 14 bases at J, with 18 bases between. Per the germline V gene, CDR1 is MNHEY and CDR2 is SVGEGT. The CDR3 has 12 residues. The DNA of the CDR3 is TGTGCCACGAGACAGCCGCTGGGATCCCTCCACTTT. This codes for CATRQPLGSLHF.

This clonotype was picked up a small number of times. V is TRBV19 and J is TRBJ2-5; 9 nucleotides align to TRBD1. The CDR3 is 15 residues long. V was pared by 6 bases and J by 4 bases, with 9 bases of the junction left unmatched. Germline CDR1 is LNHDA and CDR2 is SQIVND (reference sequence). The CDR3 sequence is CASRTTQGAGETQYF. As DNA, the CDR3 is TGTGCCAGTAGAACCACACAGGGGGCGGGAGAGACCCAGTACTTC.